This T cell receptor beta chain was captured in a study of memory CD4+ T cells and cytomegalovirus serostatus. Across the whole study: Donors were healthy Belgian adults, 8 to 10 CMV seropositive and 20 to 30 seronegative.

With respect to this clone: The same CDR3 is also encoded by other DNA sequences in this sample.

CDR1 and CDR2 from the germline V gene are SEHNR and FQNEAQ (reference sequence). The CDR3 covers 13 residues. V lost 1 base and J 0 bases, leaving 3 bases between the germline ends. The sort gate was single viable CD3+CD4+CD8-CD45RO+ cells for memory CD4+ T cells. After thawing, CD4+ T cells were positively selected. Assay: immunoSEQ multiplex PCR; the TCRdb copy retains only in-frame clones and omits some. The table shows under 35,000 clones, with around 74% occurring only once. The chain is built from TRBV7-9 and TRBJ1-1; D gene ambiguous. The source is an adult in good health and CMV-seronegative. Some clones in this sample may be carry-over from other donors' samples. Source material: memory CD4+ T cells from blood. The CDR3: CASSLEVNTEAFF. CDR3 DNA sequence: TGTGCCAGCAGCTTAGAAGTGAACACTGAAGCTTTCTTT.